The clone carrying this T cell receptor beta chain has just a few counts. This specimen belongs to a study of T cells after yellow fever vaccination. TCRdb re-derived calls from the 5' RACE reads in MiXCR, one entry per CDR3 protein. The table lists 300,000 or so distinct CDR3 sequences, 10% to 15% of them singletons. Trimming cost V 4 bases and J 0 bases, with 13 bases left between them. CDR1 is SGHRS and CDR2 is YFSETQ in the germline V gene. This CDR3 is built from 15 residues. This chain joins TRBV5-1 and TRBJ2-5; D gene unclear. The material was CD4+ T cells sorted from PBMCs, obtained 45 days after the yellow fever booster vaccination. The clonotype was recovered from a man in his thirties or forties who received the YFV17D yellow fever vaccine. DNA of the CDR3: TGCGCCAGCAGCCACCGACACCGGGACCAAGAGACCCAGTACTTC. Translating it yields CASSHRHRDQETQYF. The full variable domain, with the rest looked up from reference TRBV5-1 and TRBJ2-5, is KAGVTQTPRYLIKTRGQQVTLSCSPISGHRSVSWYQQTPGQGLQFLFEYFSETQRNKGNFPGRFSGRQFSNSRSEMNVSTLELGDSALYLCASSHRHRDQETQYFGPGTRLLVL.